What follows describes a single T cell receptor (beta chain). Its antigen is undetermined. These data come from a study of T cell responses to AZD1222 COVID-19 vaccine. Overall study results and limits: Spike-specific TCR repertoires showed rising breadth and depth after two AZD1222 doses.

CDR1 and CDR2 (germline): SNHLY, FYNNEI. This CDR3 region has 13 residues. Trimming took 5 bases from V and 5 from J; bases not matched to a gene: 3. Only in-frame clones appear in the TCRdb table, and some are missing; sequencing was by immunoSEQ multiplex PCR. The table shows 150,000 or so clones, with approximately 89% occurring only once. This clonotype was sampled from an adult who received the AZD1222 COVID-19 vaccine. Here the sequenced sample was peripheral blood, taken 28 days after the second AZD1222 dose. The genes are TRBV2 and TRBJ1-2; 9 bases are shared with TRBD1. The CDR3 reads CASSTGGSYGYTF. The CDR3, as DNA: TGTGCCAGCAGTACAGGGGGCAGTTATGGCTACACCTTC.